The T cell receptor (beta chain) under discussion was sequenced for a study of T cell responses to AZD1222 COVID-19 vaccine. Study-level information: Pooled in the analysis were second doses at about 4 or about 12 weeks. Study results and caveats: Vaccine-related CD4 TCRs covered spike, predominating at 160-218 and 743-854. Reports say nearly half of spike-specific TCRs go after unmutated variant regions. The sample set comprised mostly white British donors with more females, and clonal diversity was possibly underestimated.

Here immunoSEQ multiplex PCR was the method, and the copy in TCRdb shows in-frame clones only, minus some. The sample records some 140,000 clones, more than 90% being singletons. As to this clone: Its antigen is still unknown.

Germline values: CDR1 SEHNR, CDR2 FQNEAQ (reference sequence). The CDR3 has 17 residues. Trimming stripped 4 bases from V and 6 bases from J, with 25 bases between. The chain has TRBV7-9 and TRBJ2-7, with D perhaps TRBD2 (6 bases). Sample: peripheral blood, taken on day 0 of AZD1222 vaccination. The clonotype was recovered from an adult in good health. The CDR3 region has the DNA TGTGCCAGCAGCTACCCGACTTATACCGGGGAGGCTCTCGAGCAGTACTTC. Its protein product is CASSYPTYTGEALEQYF.